The next 13 T cell receptor beta chains were all read from a single sample in a study of identical twins. One entry per CDR3 protein results from TCRdb running MiXCR on the 5' RACE reads. The repertoire holds 600,000 to 800,000 distinct CDR3 sequences, around 20% seen once, with roughly 4% in the top ten. These same data were also listed under a study on T cells expressing NK-cell markers.

Input material: PBMCs. These receptors all come from a woman younger than 30 in good health.

V usage is TRBV9 and J usage is TRBJ2-7; D unclear. V was trimmed by 7 bases and J by 0 bases, leaving 8 bases between them. CDR1 and CDR2 from the germline V gene are SGDLS and YYNGEE. The CDR3 spans 12 residues. CDR3 nucleotides: TGTGCCAGCGGCTCCAACTCCTACGAGCAGTACTTC. This sequence encodes CASGSNSYEQYF.

The CDR3 region is CASSLATGPTEAFF. As DNA, the CDR3 is TGTGCCAGCAGCTTAGCTACAGGGCCCACTGAAGCTTTCTTT. The chain uses TRBV7-2 and TRBJ1-1; D might be TRBD1 (6 bases). This CDR3 comprises 14 residues. Trimming shortened V by 0 bases and J by 4 bases, and 9 bases separated the two germline ends. Germline CDR1 and CDR2: SGHTA and FQGNSA.

The chain is built from TRBV20-1 and TRBJ2-1; 12 nucleotides line up with TRBD2. Germline CDR1 reads DFQATT; CDR2 reads SNEGSKA (reference sequence). The CDR3 runs 14 residues. Losses at the gene ends were 5 bases for V and 9 bases for J; bases not matched to a gene: 8. DNA for the CDR3: TGCAGTGCTGGACGACTAGCGGGGGCTGGTGAGCAGTTCTTC. It codes for CSAGRLAGAGEQFF.

This clonotype was detected only a few times. The rearrangement uses TRBV20-1 and TRBJ2-1; TRBD1 matches at 9 bases. The CDR3 covers 14 residues. The junction had 6 bases not matched to a gene; V was cut back by 5 bases and J by 4 bases. In germline, CDR1 is DFQATT, CDR2 SNEGSKA (reference sequence). The CDR3 protein is CSALDRGRYNEQFF. CDR3 nucleotide sequence: TGCAGTGCTCTCGACAGGGGGAGGTACAATGAGCAGTTCTTC.

This chain links TRBV6-2 or TRBV6-3 with TRBJ2-3, with TRBD2 identical over 8 bases. Per germline, CDR1 MNHEY and CDR2 SVGEGT. After removal of 6 bases from V and 5 bases from J, the junction contained 13 bases not matched to a gene. The CDR3 runs 16 residues. The CDR3 DNA sequence: TGTGCCAGCAGCGGCGCAAATAGCGGGGATAGAGATACGCAGTATTTT. Translating it yields CASSGANSGDRDTQYF.

This clonotype has a handful of counts. In DNA form, the CDR3 reads TGTGCCAGCAGCAACGGGAACAAGCGAGATTACAATGAGCAGTTCTTC. It translates to CASSNGNKRDYNEQFF. This rearrangement joins TRBV21-1 to TRBJ2-1; the table's TRBD2 call for D was not verified on the DNA. TRBV21-1 is tagged as a pseudogene. The CDR3 sequence is 16 residues long.

The chain uses TRBV10-3 and TRBJ2-3; the D is unclear. Germline CDR1 reads ENHRY; CDR2 reads SYGVKD. CDR3 length equals 15 residues. V was shortened by 4 bases and J by 9 bases, with 20 bases between the two germline ends. The CDR3 protein is CAISGSTVTPRTQYF. DNA for the CDR3: TGTGCCATCAGTGGATCCACGGTGACCCCAAGGACGCAGTATTTT.

This clonotype was observed at least ten times. This chain connects TRBV12-3 or TRBV12-4 to TRBJ1-5; D may be TRBD1 (5 bases). CDR3 size: 15 residues. V dropped 6 bases and J dropped 4 bases, with 16 bases sitting between them. The chain's CDR3 is CASSPSGEPNQPQHF. The CDR3 DNA is TGTGCCAGCAGCCCGTCGGGGGAACCAAATCAGCCCCAGCATTTT.

This clonotype was picked up a small number of times. This chain uses TRBV5-1 with TRBJ2-3; D unresolved. This CDR3 has 14 residues. With 0 bases removed from V and 2 bases from J, the gap between germline ends came to 7 bases. Germline V gene sequence: CDR1 SGHRS, CDR2 YFSETQ. The CDR3 DNA sequence: TGCGCCAGCAGCTTGGTGGACCTCACAGATACGCAGTATTTT. As protein: CASSLVDLTDTQYF.

This clonotype was found a few times. The gene calls are TRBV5-1 and TRBJ2-2; 7 nucleotides align to TRBD1. CDR1 and CDR2 (germline): SGHRS, YFSETQ. Germline trimming cut 5 bases from V and 5 bases from J; bases unmatched to any gene: 9. The CDR3 consists of 15 residues. CDR3 in amino acids: CASSSYRGSTGELFF. The CDR3 DNA is TGCGCCAGCAGTTCATACAGGGGCTCTACCGGGGAGCTGTTTTTT.

This clonotype has just a few counts. This rearrangement joins TRBV7-9 to TRBJ2-1, with D unresolved. Germline V gene lookup returns CDR1 SEHNR and CDR2 FQNEAQ (reference sequence). Trimming removed 7 bases from V and 3 bases from J, with 13 bases in between. The CDR3 has 14 residues. The DNA for the CDR3 is TGTGCCAGCACCCAGACCGAATTCTACAATGAGCAGTTCTTC. Its translation: CASTQTEFYNEQFF. Looking up the rest from reference TRBV7-9 and TRBJ2-1 gives the full variable domain: DTGVSQNPRHKITKRGQNVTFRCDPISEHNRLYWYRQTLGQGPEFLTYFQNEAQLEKSRLLSDRFSAERPKGSFSTLEIQRTEQGDSAMYLCASTQTEFYNEQFFGPGTRLTVL.

There are a few counts of this clonotype. The gene calls are TRBV9 and TRBJ2-5; D is perhaps TRBD1 or TRBD2 (5 bases each). Germline-derived CDR1 and CDR2 are SGDLS and YYNGEE. The V gene lost 0 bases and the J gene lost 1 base, with 10 bases spanning the gap. CDR3 size: 15 residues. Written as DNA, the CDR3 is TGTGCCAGCAGCGTAGGGGGACGCGTCCAAGAGACCCAGTACTTC. This encodes CASSVGGRVQETQYF.

The table lists this clonotype with a count of one. The rearrangement joins TRBV29-1 to TRBJ1-4; unclear D gene. This CDR3 spans 14 amino acids. Germline-derived CDR1 and CDR2 are SQVTM and ANQGSEA. V lost 2 bases to trimming and J lost 7 bases, with 14 bases between them. CDR3 DNA: TGCAGCGTTGAACTCTGGCAGCAGCGTGAAAAACTGTTTTTT. Its translation is CSVELWQQREKLFF.